This note documents a single TCR beta chain sequence. Antigen specificity is unknown. CDR3 size: 17 residues. Germline values: CDR1 SEHNR, CDR2 FQNEAQ (reference sequence). V lost 5 bases to trimming and J lost 0 bases, with 19 bases between them. These data originate in a study of cytomegalovirus exposure and HLA in healthy donors. Findings of the study overall: As confirmed in vitro, a few CMV-associated chains were specific for CMV antigens. The study flagged around 150 TCR beta chains as cytomegalovirus-associated.

Method: immunoSEQ multiplex PCR; TCRdb's copy keeps in-frame clones and lacks some. The sample has some 170,000 clones; 75% to 90% are singletons. This chain links TRBV7-9 with TRBJ2-5; D is perhaps TRBD2 (5 bases). The sequencing sample was made of PBMCs. The origin of this receptor is a woman between 18 and 30 years old in good health and CMV-seronegative. The CDR3 coding sequence is TGTGCCAGCAGCCCCCAGCCTACTAGTGGTTACCAAGAGACCCAGTACTTC. Its protein is CASSPQPTSGYQETQYF.